The sequence of this T cell receptor (beta chain) was determined in a study of CD8 T cells in Susac syndrome. Broader study findings: It was acknowledged by the study that relatively few individuals were included in its TCR sequencing and HLA analysis.

The multiple sclerosis controls were treatment-naive patients affected by stable or active relapsing-remitting disease. Negative isolation was used for CD8+ and CD4+ T cells and FACS enrichment for TEMRA cells. Trimming cost V 0 bases and J 7 bases, with 10 bases left between them. Germline CDR1 LGHNA, CDR2 YNFKEQ. The CDR3 has 13 residues. This clonotype was picked up a small number of times. Its target is not known. Reverse transcription of about 0.5 to 1 ug RNA was carried out with random hexamers. With immunoSEQ multiplex PCR, TCR beta CDR3 was amplified across 54 Vbeta and 13 Jbeta. TCRdb fed the immunoSEQ multiplex PCR reads into MiXCR, producing one record per CDR3 protein. Found here are more than 200,000 distinct CDR3 sequences, around 93% of them singletons; the top ten hold approximately 0.072%.

The chain recombines TRBV4-2 with TRBJ2-7, with no clear D. The sequenced material came from CD4+ T cells from PBMCs. The clonotype was recovered from a human donor with multiple sclerosis. CDR3: CASSQEAPLEQYF. DNA for the CDR3: TGTGCCAGCAGCCAAGAAGCGCCCCTAGAGCAGTACTTC.